This TCR beta chain was obtained from a study of patients and donors after allogeneic stem cell transplantation. TCRdb used MiXCR to reprocess the RT-PCR reads, holding one entry per CDR3 protein. The table includes approximately 410,000 distinct CDR3 sequences, 16% detected once. The germline V gene has CDR1 ENHRY and CDR2 SYGVKD. The V and J ends lost 3 bases and 5 bases respectively, with 14 bases between them. This CDR3 is built from 14 residues. This clonotype was seen many times. The sequence derives from a human donor who was either an allogeneic HSCT recipient or a stem cell or donor lymphocyte infusion donor (not recorded which). It is not recorded whose cells these are; they may come from a transplant donor. The chain joins TRBV10-3 to TRBJ2-7; no firm D call. Sequencing was done on a sample of blood, either unsorted or a sorted T cell fraction (not recorded which). The CDR3 is CAISDGQVYNEQYF. The CDR3 nucleotides are TGTGCCATCAGTGATGGCCAGGTTTACAACGAGCAGTACTTC.